The next 8 T cell receptor beta chains were all read from a single sample in a study of T cell repertoires in cytomegalovirus infection. No antigen has been assigned to these receptors. MiXCR, applied by TCRdb to the reads, yields one record per CDR3 protein. The table records approximately 730,000 distinct CDR3 sequences, approximately 32% of them present only once. Sequenced material: cultured CD8+ T cells from PBMCs, taken from culture after CMV antigen stimulation. Receptors originate from a human donor in good health (CMV status not recorded). Some clones in this sample may be carry-over from other donors' samples.

The chain uses TRBV4-2 and TRBJ2-7; 8 bases map to TRBD2. The V and J ends lost 0 bases and 3 bases, in that order; junction bases with no gene match: 7. CDR1 is LGHNA, CDR2 YNFKEQ, per germline. The CDR3 totals 16 residues. CDR3 in amino acids: CASSQERGGPYYEQYF. In DNA form, the CDR3 reads TGTGCCAGCAGCCAAGAACGGGGGGGGCCTTACTACGAGCAGTACTTC.

The chain's CDR3 is CASRFPSGGPDTQYF. The CDR3 DNA reads as TGTGCCAGCAGGTTTCCTAGCGGGGGGCCAGATACGCAGTATTTT. This chain joins TRBV6-1 and TRBJ2-3, with TRBD2 matching 11 bases. Germline V gene sequence: CDR1 MNHNS, CDR2 SASEGT. This CDR3 comprises 15 residues. V lost 6 bases to trimming and J lost 4 bases; unmatched junction nucleotides: 6.

The J gene is TRBJ2-2, the V gene TRBV27; D uncertain. The V end was cut by 4 bases, the J end by 8 bases, with 14 bases between. Germline loops: CDR1 MNHEY, CDR2 SMNVEV (reference sequence). The CDR3 covers 14 residues. DNA for the CDR3: TGTGCCAGCAGTTCACGTCGAGAATCGGGGGAGCTGTTTTTT. Its protein is CASSSRRESGELFF.

This chain joins TRBV4-1 and TRBJ1-1; tentatively, D is TRBD1 (5 bases). CDR1 and CDR2 from the germline V gene are MGHRA and YSYEKL. V lost 2 bases, J lost 6 bases, and 13 bases lay in between. The CDR3 extends over 14 amino acids. Here the CDR3 DNA reads TGCGCCAGCAGCCAATTCCAGGGTAGTCCTGAAGCTTTCTTT. Its protein is CASSQFQGSPEAFF.

This CDR3 is CASSQASDTDTQYF. CDR3 DNA: TGTGCCAGCAGCCAAGCGTCAGACACAGATACGCAGTATTTT. The chain has TRBV14 and TRBJ2-3; D is undetermined. CDR1 is SGHDN, CDR2 FVKESK, per germline. There are 14 residues in the CDR3. The V end lost 1 base, the J end lost 2 bases, and 7 bases lay between the germline ends.

At least ten counts were recorded for this clonotype. At one boundary the junction diverges from the germline segment, which might be a read error. V is TRBV7-9 and J is TRBJ2-1; a weak D match, TRBD1 (5 bases). The CDR3 covers 13 residues. The germline V gene encodes CDR1 SEHNR and CDR2 FQNEAQ (reference sequence). DNA of the CDR3: TGTGCCAGCACCTTAGGGGCCTACAATGAGCAGTTCTTC. Protein: CASTLGAYNEQFF.

The rearrangement joins TRBV6-2 or TRBV6-3 to TRBJ1-2; D is uncertain. Trimming stripped 1 base from V and 6 bases from J, with 9 bases between. This CDR3 is 13 amino acids long. Looked up from germline, CDR1 is MNHEY and CDR2 is SVGEGT. CDR3 nucleotide sequence: TGTGCCAGCAGTTACTTTAGGGTGGATGGCTACACCTTC. Its translation is CASSYFRVDGYTF.

The table lists this clonotype with a few counts. The chain employs TRBV3-1 and TRBJ2-4; a weak D match, TRBD2 (5 bases). With 4 bases removed from V and 0 bases from J, the gap between germline ends came to 13 bases. The CDR3 contains 16 residues. Looked up from germline, CDR1 is LGHDT and CDR2 is YNNKEL (reference sequence). The CDR3 nucleotides are TGTGCCAGCAGCCTAACGACTATCCAAGCCAAAAACATTCAGTACTTC. Protein: CASSLTTIQAKNIQYF.